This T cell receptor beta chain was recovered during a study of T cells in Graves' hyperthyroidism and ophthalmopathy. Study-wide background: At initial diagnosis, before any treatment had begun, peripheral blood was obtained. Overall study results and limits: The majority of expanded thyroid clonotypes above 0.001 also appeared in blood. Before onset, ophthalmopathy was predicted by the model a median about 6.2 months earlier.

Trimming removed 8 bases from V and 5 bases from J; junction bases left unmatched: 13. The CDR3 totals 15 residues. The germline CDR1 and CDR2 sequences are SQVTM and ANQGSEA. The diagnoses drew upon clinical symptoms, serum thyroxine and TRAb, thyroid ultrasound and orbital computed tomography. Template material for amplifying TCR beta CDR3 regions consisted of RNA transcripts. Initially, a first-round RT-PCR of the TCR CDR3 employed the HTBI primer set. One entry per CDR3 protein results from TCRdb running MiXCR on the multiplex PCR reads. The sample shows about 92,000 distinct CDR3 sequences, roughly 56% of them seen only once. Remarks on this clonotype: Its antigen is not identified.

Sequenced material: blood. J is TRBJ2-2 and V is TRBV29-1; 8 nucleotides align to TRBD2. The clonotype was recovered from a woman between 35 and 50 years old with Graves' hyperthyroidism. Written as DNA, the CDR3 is TGCAGCTTAGAAATAGCGGGACGAACGACCGGGGAGCTGTTTTTT. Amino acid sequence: CSLEIAGRTTGELFF.